This T cell receptor beta chain was sequenced for a study of blood T cell repertoires in COVID-19. Study information: Whether acute or convalescent, the COVID-19 samples came from the United States, Italy and Spain.

The germline V gene has CDR1 LNHDA and CDR2 SQIVND (reference sequence). The CDR3 is 13 amino acids. Trimming stripped 9 bases from V and 7 bases from J, with 17 bases between. In the source study's methods: From reference gene primer amplification, estimates of nucleated cell counts were derived. Profiled with immunoSEQ multiplex PCR; TCRdb holds only in-frame clones, not every one. V and J calls and clone size follow that table, whereas D and trimming were derived from the DNA. The table lists 72,000 or so clones, around 90% of them singletons. The specimen was peripheral blood. The genes are TRBV19 and TRBJ2-3; maybe TRBD2 (6 bases). The sequence came from a man between 45 and 60 years old with active COVID-19. This CDR3 is CASDGGLGNTQYF. In DNA, the CDR3 is TGTGCCAGCGACGGGGGATTGGGGAATACGCAGTATTTT.